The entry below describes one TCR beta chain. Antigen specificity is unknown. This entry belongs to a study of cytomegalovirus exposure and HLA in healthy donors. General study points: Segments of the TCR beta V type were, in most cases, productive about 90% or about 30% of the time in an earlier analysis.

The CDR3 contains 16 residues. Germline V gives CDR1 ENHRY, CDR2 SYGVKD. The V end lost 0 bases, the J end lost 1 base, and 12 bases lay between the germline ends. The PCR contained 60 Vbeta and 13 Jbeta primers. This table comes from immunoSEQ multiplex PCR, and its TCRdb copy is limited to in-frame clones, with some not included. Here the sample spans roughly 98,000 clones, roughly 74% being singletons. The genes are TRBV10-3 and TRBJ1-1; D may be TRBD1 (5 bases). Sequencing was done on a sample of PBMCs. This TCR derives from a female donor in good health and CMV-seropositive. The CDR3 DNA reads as TGTGCCATCAGTGAGTCGGGGCCTGGGTGGAACACTGAAGCTTTCTTT. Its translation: CAISESGPGWNTEAFF.